The T cell receptor (beta chain) described here comes from a study of blood T cell repertoires in COVID-19. Study at large: Researchers got acute and convalescent COVID-19 samples from the United States, Italy and Spain. PBMCs, B-cell-depleted T cells, or T cells were the source of the cDNA or gDNA that made up the material.

Germline CDR1 and CDR2: SGHNT and YYREEE (reference sequence). Trimming removed 3 bases from V and 4 bases from J; junction bases left unmatched: 11. The CDR3 runs to 16 residues. Methods used by the authors: Amplification with reference gene primers provided the estimates of nucleated cell counts. Using immunoSEQ multiplex PCR, the repertoire was profiled, and TCRdb retains in-frame clones only, with some absent. The V and J calls and clone size are taken from that table; D and trimming were inferred from the DNA. This table holds hundreds of thousands of clones, over 80% found once. Seattle-derived patients entered the study during active infection and were followed longitudinally. In this sample, this clone turned up a few times.

The specimen was peripheral blood. This TCR was recovered from a woman aged 45 to 65 with COVID-19, enrolled during active disease. The J gene is TRBJ1-1, the V gene TRBV5-4; 8 bases are a match to TRBD1. CDR3 sequence (DNA): TGTGCCAGCAGCTACCCGACAGGGGCAGAGGGCACTGAAGCTTTCTTT. Translation: CASSYPTGAEGTEAFF.